The 5 T cell receptor beta chains reported below all come from one sample, sequenced in a study of blood T cells in healthy people across ages. Next came a second PCR, run for about 7 to 12 cycles, which used a sample-barcoded 5' primer along with a J-beta primer mix. TCRdb used MiXCR to reprocess the 5' RACE reads, holding one entry per CDR3 protein. The sample has 800,000 to 950,000 distinct CDR3 sequences; just under 30% are singletons. The same data also went into a second study, on T cells of mothers and their children.

Sequencing input: blood. Source of these receptors: a woman aged 40 to 50 in good health.

The rearrangement links TRBV6-6 to TRBJ1-4, with D possibly matching TRBD1 (6 bases). The germline V gene has CDR1 MNHNY and CDR2 SVGAGI (reference sequence). This CDR3 region has 14 residues. V was clipped by 2 bases and J by 8 bases, with 12 bases between them. The CDR3 region has the DNA TGTGCCAGCAGTTACCAGGGACATGGAGAAAAACTGTTTTTT. Translating gives CASSYQGHGEKLFF.

The V gene is TRBV27, the J gene TRBJ1-4; 9 bases match TRBD1. Trimming cost V 5 bases and J 7 bases; bases outside gene matches: 5. The CDR3 runs to 14 residues. Germline-derived CDR1 and CDR2 are MNHEY and SMNVEV (reference sequence). The CDR3 sequence is CASSKQGAGEKLFF. CDR3 bases: TGTGCCAGCAGTAAACAGGGGGCAGGTGAAAAACTGTTTTTT. Supplemented by reference TRBV27 and TRBJ1-4, the full variable domain reads EAQVTQNPRYLITVTGKKLTVTCSQNMNHEYMSWYRQDPGLGLRQIYYSMNVEVTDKGDVPEGYKVSRKEKRNFPLILESPSPNQTSLYFCASSKQGAGEKLFFGSGTQLSVL.

This clonotype has a count of ten or more. The CDR3 protein is CASSRGTASYEQYF. CDR3 sequence (DNA): TGCGCCAGCAGCCGGGGGACAGCATCCTACGAGCAGTACTTC. The gene calls are TRBV5-1 and TRBJ2-7; possibly TRBD1 for D (7 bases). The length of the CDR3 is 14 residues. Trimming removed 4 bases at V and 1 base at J, with 12 bases between. Germline loops: CDR1 SGHRS, CDR2 YFSETQ.

This clonotype was observed at least ten times. The rearrangement links TRBV12-3 or TRBV12-4 to TRBJ2-5; possibly TRBD1 for D (5 bases). The V end was cut by 11 bases, the J end by 4 bases, with 20 bases between. The CDR3 covers 14 residues. CDR3 in amino acids: CACSGQLGIETQYF. Here the CDR3 DNA reads TGTGCCTGCTCAGGACAATTGGGGATAGAGACCCAGTACTTC.

This clonotype was seen repeatedly, ten times or more. This chain uses TRBV12-3 or TRBV12-4 with TRBJ2-7; D ambiguous. The CDR3 is 13 amino acids. V lost 4 bases to trimming and J lost 6 bases, with 13 bases between them. The CDR3 coding sequence is TGTGCCAGCAGTTCGGCCACCCGGATCGAGCAGTACTTC. As protein: CASSSATRIEQYF.